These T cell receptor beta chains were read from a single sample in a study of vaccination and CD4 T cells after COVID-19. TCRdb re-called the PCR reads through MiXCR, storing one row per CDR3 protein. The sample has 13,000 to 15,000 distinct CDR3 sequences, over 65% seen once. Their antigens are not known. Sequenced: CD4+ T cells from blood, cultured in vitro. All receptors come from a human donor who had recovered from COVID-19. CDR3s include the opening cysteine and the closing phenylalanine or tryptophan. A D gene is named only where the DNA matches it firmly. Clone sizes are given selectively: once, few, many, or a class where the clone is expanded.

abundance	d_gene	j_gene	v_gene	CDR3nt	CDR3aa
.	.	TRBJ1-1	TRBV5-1	TGCGCCAGCAGCCGCGGTGGGGACACTAACACTGAAGCTTTCTTT	CASSRGGDTNTEAFF
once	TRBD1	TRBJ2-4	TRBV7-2	TGTGCCAGCAGCTCCCCCTGGGGACAGGGGGTGAAGGCCAAAAACATTCAGTACTTC	CASSSPWGQGVKAKNIQYF
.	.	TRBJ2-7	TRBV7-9	TGTGCCAGCAGCTCTCGGGCGGAATCCTACGAGCAGTACTTC	CASSSRAESYEQYF
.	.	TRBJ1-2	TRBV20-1	TGCAGTGCTAGAGAAGGAAGGACAGCGTATGGCTACACCTTC	CSAREGRTAYGYTF
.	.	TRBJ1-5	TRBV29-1	TGCAGCGTTGCTCTGGGGGGTGATCAGCCCCAGCATTTT	CSVALGGDQPQHF
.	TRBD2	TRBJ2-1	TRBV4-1	TGCGCCAGCAGCCAACCCACTAGCGGGAGGAGCAATGAGCAGTTCTTC	CASSQPTSGRSNEQFF
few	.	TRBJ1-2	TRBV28	TGTGCCAGCAGGAGGGACCTAGTGGATGGCTACACCTTC	CASRRDLVDGYTF
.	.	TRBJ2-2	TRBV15	TGTGCCACCAGCAGCCCCGCAGGGTACGGCACCGGGGAGCTGTTTTTT	CATSSPAGYGTGELFF
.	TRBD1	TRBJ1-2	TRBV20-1	TGCAGTGCCAAAAGACAGGGGAACACCTTC	CSAKRQGNTF
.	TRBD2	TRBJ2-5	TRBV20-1	TGCAGTGGCGGACTAGCGGAAAGCGGAGAGACCCAGTACTTC	CSGGLAESGETQYF
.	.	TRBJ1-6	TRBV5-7	TGTGCCAGCAGCTTGGACCGGGACCATCCCTTAACACCCCTCCACTTT	CASSLDRDHPLTPLHF
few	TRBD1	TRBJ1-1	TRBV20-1	TGCAGTGTGATCAGGGGGGTGAACACTGAAGCTTTCTTT	CSVIRGVNTEAFF
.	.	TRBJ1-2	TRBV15	TGTGCCACCAGCCGGGACGGATTTTATGGCTACACCTTC	CATSRDGFYGYTF
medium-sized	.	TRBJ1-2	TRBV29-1	TGCAGCGTTGGGTTGGGGGGCAATAACTATGGCTACACCTTC	CSVGLGGNNYGYTF
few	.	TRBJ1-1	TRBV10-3	TGTGCCATCAGTGAGTCTCAGGACCTAAACACTGAAGCTTTCTTT	CAISESQDLNTEAFF
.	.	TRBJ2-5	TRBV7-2	TGTGCCAGCAGCCGATTCGCCACTACGGGTGGGGCGACCCAGTACTTC	CASSRFATTGGATQYF
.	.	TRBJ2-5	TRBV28	TGTGCCAGCAGTTTTGGGGGCCAGGGTTTTGAGACCCAGTACTTC	CASSFGGQGFETQYF
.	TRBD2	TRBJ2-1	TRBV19	TGTGCCAGTAGTCAGACTAGCGGGGTTGTTGTGGGTGAGCAGTTCTTC	CASSQTSGVVVGEQFF
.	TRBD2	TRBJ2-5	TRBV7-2	TGTGCCAGCAGCTCACTAGCGGGGGAAGCGGAGACCCAGTACTTC	CASSSLAGEAETQYF
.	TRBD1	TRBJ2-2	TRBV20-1	TGCAGTGCGCCCACGGGGACAGGGTTTAACGGGGAGCTGTTTTTT	CSAPTGTGFNGELFF
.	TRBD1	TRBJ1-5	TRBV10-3	TGTGCCATCAGTGCCGACGGACAGGCCCAGCCCCAGCATTTT	CAISADGQAQPQHF
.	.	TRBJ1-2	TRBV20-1	TGCAGTGCTAGAGATGCGAGGGGTCGGCTATATGGCTACACCTTC	CSARDARGRLYGYTF
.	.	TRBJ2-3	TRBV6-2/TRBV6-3	TGTGCCAGCAGTTACCCACGAGGCTCGTCTAGCACAGATACGCAGTATTTT	CASSYPRGSSSTDTQYF
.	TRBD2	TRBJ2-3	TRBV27	TGTGCCAGCAGTTTACTGAGCGGGAGGGGCGATACGCAGTATTTT	CASSLLSGRGDTQYF
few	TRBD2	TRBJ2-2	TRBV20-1	TGCAGTGCTAGAGATCCTAGCGGATGGACGAACACCGGGGAGCTGTTTTTT	CSARDPSGWTNTGELFF
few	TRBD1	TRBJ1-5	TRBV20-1	TGCAGTGTTACAGAGACGGGCAGGGGGAGCAATCAGCCCCAGCATTTT	CSVTETGRGSNQPQHF
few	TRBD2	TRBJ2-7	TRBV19	TGTGCCAGTAGTATGGGACTAGCCTCCCAACCCTACGAGCAGTACTTC	CASSMGLASQPYEQYF
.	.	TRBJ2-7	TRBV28	TGTGCCAGCTCCAGACACTCACCCATCTCCTACGAGCAGTACTTC	CASSRHSPISYEQYF
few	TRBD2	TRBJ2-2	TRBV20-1	TGCAGTGCTAGTACCGGGAGGACAACCGGGGAGCTGTTTTTT	CSASTGRTTGELFF
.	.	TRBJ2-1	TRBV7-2	TGTGCCAGCAGCTTAGACGGGAGATCGGGTGAGCAGTTCTTC	CASSLDGRSGEQFF
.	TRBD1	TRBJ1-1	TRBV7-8	TGTGCCAGCAGCTTAGGAGGGGGCGGTCGATACACTGAAGCTTTCTTT	CASSLGGGGRYTEAFF